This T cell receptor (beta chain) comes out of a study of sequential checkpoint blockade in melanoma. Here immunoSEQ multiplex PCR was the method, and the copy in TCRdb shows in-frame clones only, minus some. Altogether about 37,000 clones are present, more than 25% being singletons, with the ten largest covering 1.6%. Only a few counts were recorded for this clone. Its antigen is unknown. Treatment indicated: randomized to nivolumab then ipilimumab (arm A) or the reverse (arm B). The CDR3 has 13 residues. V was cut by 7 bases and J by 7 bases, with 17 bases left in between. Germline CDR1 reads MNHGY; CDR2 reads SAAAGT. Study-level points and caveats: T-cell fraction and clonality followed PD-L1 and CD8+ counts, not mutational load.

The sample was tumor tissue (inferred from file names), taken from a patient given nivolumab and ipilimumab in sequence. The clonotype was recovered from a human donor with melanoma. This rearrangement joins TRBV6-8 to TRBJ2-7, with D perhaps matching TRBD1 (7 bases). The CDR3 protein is CASTDTGAGEQYF. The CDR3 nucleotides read TGTGCCAGCACCGACACAGGGGCGGGGGAGCAGTACTTC.